This T cell receptor beta chain comes out of a study of T cells in localized non-small cell lung cancer. Regarding the study as a whole: One tumor region alone was sequenced, and heterogeneity therefore remains possible. Patients showing higher blood T cell density tended to see longer overall survival.

The CDR3 length is 15 residues. Germline values: CDR1 LNHDA, CDR2 SQIVND (reference sequence). The V and J ends lost 1 base and 3 bases respectively, with 12 bases between them. Libraries were prepared by immunoSEQ multiplex PCR; TCRdb keeps only in-frame clonotypes and omits some of them. In the table there are around 50,000 clones, roughly 85% of which are singletons. On this clone: Its antigen is still unknown.

The chain employs TRBV19 and TRBJ1-1, with D possibly matching TRBD1 (5 bases). This clonotype was sampled from a male donor at least 60 years old with stage III squamous cell lung carcinoma. The source material was peripheral blood, sampled before any cancer treatment. CDR3 in amino acids: CASSIVGRPDTEAFF. The CDR3 nucleotides are TGTGCCAGTAGTATAGTGGGGCGGCCGGACACTGAAGCTTTCTTT.